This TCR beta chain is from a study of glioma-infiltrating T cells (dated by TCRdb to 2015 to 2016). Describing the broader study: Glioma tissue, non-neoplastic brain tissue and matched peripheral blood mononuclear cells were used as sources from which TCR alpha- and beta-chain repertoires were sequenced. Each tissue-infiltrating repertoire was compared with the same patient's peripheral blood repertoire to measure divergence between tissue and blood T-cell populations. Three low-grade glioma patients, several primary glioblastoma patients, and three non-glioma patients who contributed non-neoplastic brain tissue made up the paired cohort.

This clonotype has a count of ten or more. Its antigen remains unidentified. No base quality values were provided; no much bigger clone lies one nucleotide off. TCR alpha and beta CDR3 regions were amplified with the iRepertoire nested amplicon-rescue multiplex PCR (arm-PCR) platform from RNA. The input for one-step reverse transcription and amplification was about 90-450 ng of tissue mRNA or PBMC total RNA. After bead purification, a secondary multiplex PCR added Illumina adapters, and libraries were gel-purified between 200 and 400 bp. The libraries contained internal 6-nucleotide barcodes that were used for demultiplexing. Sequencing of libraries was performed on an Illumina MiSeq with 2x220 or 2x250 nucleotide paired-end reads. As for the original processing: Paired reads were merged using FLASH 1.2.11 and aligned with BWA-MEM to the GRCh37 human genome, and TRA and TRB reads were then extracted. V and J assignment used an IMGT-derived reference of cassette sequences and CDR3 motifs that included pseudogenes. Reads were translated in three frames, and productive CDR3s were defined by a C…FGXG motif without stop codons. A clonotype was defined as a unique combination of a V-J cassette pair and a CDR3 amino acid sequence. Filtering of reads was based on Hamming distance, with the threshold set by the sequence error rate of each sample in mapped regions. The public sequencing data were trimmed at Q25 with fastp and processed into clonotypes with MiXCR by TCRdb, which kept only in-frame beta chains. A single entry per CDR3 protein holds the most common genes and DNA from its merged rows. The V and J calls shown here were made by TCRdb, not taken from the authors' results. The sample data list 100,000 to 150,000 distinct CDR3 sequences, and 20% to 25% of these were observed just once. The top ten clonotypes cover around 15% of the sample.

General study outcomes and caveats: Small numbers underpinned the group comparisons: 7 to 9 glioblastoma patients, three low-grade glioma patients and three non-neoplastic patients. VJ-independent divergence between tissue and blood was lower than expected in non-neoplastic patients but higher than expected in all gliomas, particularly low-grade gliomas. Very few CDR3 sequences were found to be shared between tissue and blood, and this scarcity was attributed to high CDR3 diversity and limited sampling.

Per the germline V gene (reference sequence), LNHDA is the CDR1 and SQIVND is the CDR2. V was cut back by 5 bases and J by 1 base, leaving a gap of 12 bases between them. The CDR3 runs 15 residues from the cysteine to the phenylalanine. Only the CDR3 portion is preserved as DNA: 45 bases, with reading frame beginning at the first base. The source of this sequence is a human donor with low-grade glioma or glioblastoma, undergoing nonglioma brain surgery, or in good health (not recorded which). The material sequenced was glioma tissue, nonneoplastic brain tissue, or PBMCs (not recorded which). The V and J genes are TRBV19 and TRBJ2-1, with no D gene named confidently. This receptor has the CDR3 CASSAQGWSYNEQFF. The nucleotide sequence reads TGTGCCAGTAGTGCCCAAGGTTGGTCCTACAATGAGCAGTTCTTC.